These T cell receptor beta chains were read from a single sample in a study of cytomegalovirus exposure and HLA in healthy donors. Sequencing used immunoSEQ multiplex PCR; TCRdb keeps in-frame clones, though not all of them. The table records roughly 150,000 clones, around 85% of them present only once. The sample consisted of PBMCs. The receptors were sampled from a male donor in good health and CMV-seronegative. CDR3s include the opening cysteine and the closing phenylalanine or tryptophan. A D gene is named only where the DNA matches it firmly. Clone size appears in some rows only: once, few, many, or a class for an expanded clone.

DNA | CDR3 | D | J | size | V
TGCAGTGCTCAGGGGAACACTGAAGCTTTCTTT | CSAQGNTEAFF | NA | TRBJ1-1 | few | TRBV20-1
TGCGCCAGCAGCTTTAGCGGTGGGGAGACCCAGTACTTC | CASSFSGGETQYF | NA | TRBJ2-5 | NA | TRBV5-1
TGTGCCAGCAGCGTTAGCGGGGGGCCCGTAGATACGCAGTATTTT | CASSVSGGPVDTQYF | TRBD2 | TRBJ2-3 | few | TRBV9
TGTGCCAGCAGTGAAAGTGAACTAGCGGGGGATAACACCGGGGAGCTGTTTTTT | CASSESELAGDNTGELFF | TRBD2 | TRBJ2-2 | NA | TRBV6-1
TGTGCCAGTAGTAACGGGGACTACAACGTCCTGACTTTC | CASSNGDYNVLTF | TRBD2 | TRBJ2-6 | NA | TRBV19
TGTGCCACAATCCCCCGGGACGGACAGGCCTACTACGAGCAGTACTTC | CATIPRDGQAYYEQYF | TRBD1 | TRBJ2-7 | NA | TRBV10-3
TGCGCCAGCAGCTTGGAATTGGCGGGCTCTGATTCTGGAAACACCATATATTTT | CASSLELAGSDSGNTIYF | NA | TRBJ1-3 | NA | TRBV5-1
TGTGCCAGCAGTTTATCACAGGGTGGTCATGAAAAACTGTTTTTT | CASSLSQGGHEKLFF | NA | TRBJ1-4 | NA | TRBV27
TGTGCCAGCAGCAGCCCCGCTAGCGGGGGGGCCTACGAGCAGTTCTTC | CASSSPASGGAYEQFF | TRBD2 | TRBJ2-1 | NA | TRBV7-2
TGTGCCAGCTCCGGGACAGGGATCCCCGGGGAGCTGTTTTTT | CASSGTGIPGELFF | TRBD1 | TRBJ2-2 | few | TRBV19
TGTGCCAGCAGTTACCACCTGAGGAGGAACACTGAAGCTTTCTTT | CASSYHLRRNTEAFF | NA | TRBJ1-1 | NA | TRBV6-6
TGCGCCAGCAGCTTGCCAGGGGCGCTTGGCACAGATACGCAGTATTTT | CASSLPGALGTDTQYF | NA | TRBJ2-3 | NA | TRBV5-1
TGTGCCAGCACAGACACCGTGAATTCACCCCTCCACTTT | CASTDTVNSPLHF | NA | TRBJ1-6 | NA | TRBV7-2
TGTGCCTGGAGGTTCGGGCGGGGGCAGGGGGCGAACTATGGCTACACCTTC | CAWRFGRGQGANYGYTF | TRBD1 | TRBJ1-2 | NA | TRBV30
TGTGCCAGCAGCGATACAAGGGGAACGTCTCAGCCCCAGCATTTT | CASSDTRGTSQPQHF | NA | TRBJ1-5 | few | TRBV2
TGTGCCAGCAGTTACCCGGGACAGGGGGTAGGAGCTTTCTTT | CASSYPGQGVGAFF | TRBD1 | TRBJ1-1 | NA | TRBV6-6
TGTGCCAGCAGCTTAAACGGGCAGGGAGAGACCCAGTACTTC | CASSLNGQGETQYF | NA | TRBJ2-5 | NA | TRBV7-8
TGTGCCAGTAGTACGGACAGCCTCTACGGGTTCAACTATGGCTACACCTTC | CASSTDSLYGFNYGYTF | NA | TRBJ1-2 | NA | TRBV19
TGTGCCAGCAGTTACCCCGGGACAGGGATCTACACCTTC | CASSYPGTGIYTF | TRBD1 | TRBJ1-2 | NA | TRBV6-5
TGTGCCAGCAGCACGGGACAGCGGACGAACACTGAAGCTTTCTTT | CASSTGQRTNTEAFF | TRBD1 | TRBJ1-1 | NA | TRBV2
TGTGCCAGCAGCCGGGACAACTCCTACGAGCAGTACTTC | CASSRDNSYEQYF | NA | TRBJ2-7 | few | TRBV7-2
TGTGCCAGATTGCCGGGACTACTGAACACCGGGGAGCTGTTTTTT | CARLPGLLNTGELFF | TRBD2 | TRBJ2-2 | few | TRBV14
TGCGCCAGCAGCCAAGATGCGGGGGACCCGAACACTGAAGCTTTCTTT | CASSQDAGDPNTEAFF | NA | TRBJ1-1 | NA | TRBV4-1
TGTGCCAGCAGCCACCGGGACAGGCGCCATGAGCAGTTCTTC | CASSHRDRRHEQFF | TRBD1 | TRBJ2-1 | NA | TRBV4-2
TGTGCCAGCCGCAGACACCTTGGCAGAAATAGCAATCAGCCCCAGCATTTT | CASRRHLGRNSNQPQHF | NA | TRBJ1-5 | once | TRBV12-1
TGCGCCAGCAGCCTGGGGGGGACAAATTACGAGCAGTACTTC | CASSLGGTNYEQYF | NA | TRBJ2-7 | NA | TRBV10-1
TGTGCCAGTAGGGACAGGGATCGATCTTCCTACGAGCAGTACTTC | CASRDRDRSSYEQYF | TRBD1 | TRBJ2-7 | NA | TRBV19
TGTGCCAGCGGGGGCAGCAGGGGAGAGACCCAGTACTTC | CASGGSRGETQYF | NA | TRBJ2-5 | NA | TRBV9
TGTGCCAGCAGCTTGGAGCTAGCGGGCCGCACCGGGGAGCTGTTTTTT | CASSLELAGRTGELFF | TRBD2 | TRBJ2-2 | once | TRBV5-6
TGTGCCATCAGTGAGTGGGGAGGACAGGGGCTCTATGGCTACACCTTC | CAISEWGGQGLYGYTF | TRBD1 | TRBJ1-2 | NA | TRBV10-3
TGTGCCACCAGCAGAGAAAAGGGTGGTGGACAACACACTGAAGCTTTCTTT | CATSREKGGGQHTEAFF | NA | TRBJ1-1 | once | TRBV15
TGCGCCAGCAGCCCTCTGGACAATGGAGCCGGGGAGCTGTTTTTT | CASSPLDNGAGELFF | NA | TRBJ2-2 | NA | TRBV5-1
TGTGCCAGCAGGAAATCTAGACAGGGGTCGGTAGCCAAAAACATTCAGTACTTC | CASRKSRQGSVAKNIQYF | TRBD1 | TRBJ2-4 | NA | TRBV5-5
TGTGCCAGCAGCCCACAGGGATATAGTGAAAAACTGTTTTTT | CASSPQGYSEKLFF | NA | TRBJ1-4 | NA | TRBV9
TGTGCCAGTAGTATAGTGACAGGGGTCACCGGGGAGCTGTTTTTT | CASSIVTGVTGELFF | TRBD1 | TRBJ2-2 | NA | TRBV19
TGTGCCAGCAGCTCGCGGGAGGAGCAGCCCCAGCATTTT | CASSSREEQPQHF | NA | TRBJ1-5 | few | TRBV6-1
TGTGCCAGCGGGAGACGGCTGATGAACACTGAAGCTTTCTTT | CASGRRLMNTEAFF | NA | TRBJ1-1 | NA | TRBV6-5